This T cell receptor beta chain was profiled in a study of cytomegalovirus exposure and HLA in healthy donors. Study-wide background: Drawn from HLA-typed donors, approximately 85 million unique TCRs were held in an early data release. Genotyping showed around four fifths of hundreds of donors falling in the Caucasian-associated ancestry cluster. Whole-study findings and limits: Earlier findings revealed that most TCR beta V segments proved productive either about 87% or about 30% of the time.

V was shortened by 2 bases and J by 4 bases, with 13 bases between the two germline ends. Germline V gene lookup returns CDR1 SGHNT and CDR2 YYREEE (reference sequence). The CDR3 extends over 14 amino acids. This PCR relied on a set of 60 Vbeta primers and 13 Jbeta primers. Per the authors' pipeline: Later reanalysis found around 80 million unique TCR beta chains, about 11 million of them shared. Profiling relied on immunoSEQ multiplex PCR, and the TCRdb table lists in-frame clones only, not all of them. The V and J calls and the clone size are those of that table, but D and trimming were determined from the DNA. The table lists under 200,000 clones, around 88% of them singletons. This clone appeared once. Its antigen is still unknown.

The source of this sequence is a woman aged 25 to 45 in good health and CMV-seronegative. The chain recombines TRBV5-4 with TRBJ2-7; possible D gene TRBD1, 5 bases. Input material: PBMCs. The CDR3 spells CASSLGVLDYEQYF. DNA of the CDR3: TGTGCCAGCAGCTTAGGGGTCTTAGATTACGAGCAGTACTTC. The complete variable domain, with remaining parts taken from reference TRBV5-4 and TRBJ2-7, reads ETGVTQSPTHLIKTRGQQVTLRCSSQSGHNTVSWYQQALGQGPQFIFQYYREEENGRGNFPPRFSGLQFPNYSSELNVNALELDDSALYLCASSLGVLDYEQYFGPGTRLTVT.